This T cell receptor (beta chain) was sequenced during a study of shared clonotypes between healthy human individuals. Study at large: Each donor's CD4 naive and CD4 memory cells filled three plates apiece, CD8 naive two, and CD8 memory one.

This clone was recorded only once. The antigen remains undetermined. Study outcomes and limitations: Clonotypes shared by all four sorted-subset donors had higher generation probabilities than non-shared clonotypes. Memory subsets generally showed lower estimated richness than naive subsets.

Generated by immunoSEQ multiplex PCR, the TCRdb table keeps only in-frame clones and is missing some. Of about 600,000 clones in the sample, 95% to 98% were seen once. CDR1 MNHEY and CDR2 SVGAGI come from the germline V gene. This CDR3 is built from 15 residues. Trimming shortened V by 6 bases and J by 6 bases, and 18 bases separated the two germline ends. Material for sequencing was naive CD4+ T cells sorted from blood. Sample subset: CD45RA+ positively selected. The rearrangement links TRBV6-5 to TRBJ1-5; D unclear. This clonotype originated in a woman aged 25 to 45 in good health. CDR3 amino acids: CASSRTSDRGQPQHF. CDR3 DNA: TGTGCCAGCAGCCGTACATCGGATCGGGGTCAGCCCCAGCATTTT.